This TCR beta chain appears in the sequencing data of a study of identical twins (dated by TCRdb to about 2016). Regarding the research as a whole: To test whether fetal clonotypes persist, the study used deep sequencing on TCR alpha and beta repertoires from monozygotic twins, unrelated adults of various ages, and cord blood. To rule out contamination, replicate twin experiments were performed at different times with different library preparation protocols.

Every donor was a healthy Caucasian. Three pairs of female monozygotic twins, all aged roughly 18 to 29 years, were included in the twin cohort. CD4+ and CD8+ T cell populations were isolated with positive isolation kits from Invitrogen. Receptors were amplified or captured by 5' RACE. Sequencing was carried out with an Illumina HiSeq 2000. A universal primer binding site was added through template switching, and the final cDNA carried a unique molecular identifier so that TCR cDNA molecules could be counted accurately. Specific primers in the conserved constant-segment region were used to synthesize first-strand cDNA for the TCR alpha and beta chains. Each cDNA library was double barcoded, with a SMART-Mk sample barcode plus Illumina barcodes, to control for contamination. TruSeq adapter sequences along with Illumina sample barcodes were introduced in two successive PCR steps. Sequencing of the TCR alpha and beta cDNA libraries was done on the Illumina HiSeq platform using custom primers. In the paper's pipeline: Unique molecular identifiers were extracted from raw reads with MiGEC, and CDR3 positions were determined with MiXCR. For each individual, recombination models were inferred using an EM algorithm with the repgenHMM and IGoR tools. Shared clonotype analysis was performed with the tcR package in R, normalizing sharing by the product of cloneset sizes. To study raw recombination free of thymic and clonal selection effects, out-of-frame nonproductive sequences were analyzed. TCRdb redid the processing of the public reads, applying fastp at Q25 and MiXCR, and retained in-frame beta chains. Each entry is one CDR3 protein sequence, shown with its most common DNA and genes. Here the V and J calls rest on TCRdb's processing, not on the authors' analysis. The sample table records 500,000 to 600,000 distinct CDR3 sequences; 20% to 25% of these occur just once. Roughly 0.9% of the sample goes to the ten largest clones.

Summary of the overall study and its limitations: Fewer insertions were carried by abundant cord blood beta clonotypes, a similar but weaker trend appeared in young adult naive repertoires, and no such trend appeared in memory repertoires. Invariant T cells such as MAIT and iNKT could partly confound zero-insertion analyses, although diverse VJ usage argued against such confounding for most clonotypes. Compared with coincidental sharing between unrelated individuals, an excess of low generation-probability sequences was observed among out-of-frame TCR alpha sequences shared between twins. Out-of-frame TCR alpha sharing in monozygotic twins was systematically underestimated by recombination models, whereas sharing between unrelated individuals was in agreement with the recombination models. Conclusions relied on cross-sectional statistical analysis, since the same donors could not be followed over many years. A weaker excess of twin sharing was found in beta out-of-frame sequences because the signal-to-noise ratio was lowered by fewer shared sequences.

The CDR3 measures 15 amino acids from cysteine to phenylalanine. Only the CDR3 region is kept as DNA, spanning 45 bases read in frame from base 1. V was cut back by 3 bases and J by 2 bases, leaving a gap of 15 bases between them. The germline V gene (reference sequence) provides CDR1 DFQATT and CDR2 SNEGSKA. Worth noting for this clonotype: Its target antigen remains unknown. Within one base of it there is no much larger clone, and no base qualities were kept.

The sample was also reused in another study, on T cells expressing NK-cell markers. As noted in the second study: TCR beta-chain repertoires were profiled in sorted CD3+CD56+NKG2C+, CD3+CD56+NKG2C- and CD3+CD56-NKG2C+ T-cell subsets from several donors. Of the eight sequenced donors, seven were found to be HCMV-seropositive and one was found to be HCMV-seronegative. To restrict sorting to alphabetaTCR-expressing T cells, an anti-gammadeltaTCR antibody was added in several experiments. In several donors, the dominant CD3+CD56+NKG2C+ clonotypes were found to rank among the top 10 CD8+ clonotypes and to make up about 1.0-7.5% of CD8+ T cells. Those dominant clonotypes were again the most abundant among CD3+CD56-NKG2C+ cells in a handful of donors, at 28.3-60.1%. Whether the expanded NKG2C-expressing T cell clones were specific for HCMV antigens was left unclear. The study sequenced eight donors, all healthy volunteers chosen at random: three men and five women. HCMV-specific IgG was detected in serum with a commercial ELISA kit to determine HCMV serostatus. MIGEC was used to demultiplex reads and group the reads by UMI, and MiTCR was used to assemble and quantify clonotypes. To remove erroneous sequences, TCR cDNA sequences were retained only when supported by two or more reads. The tcR package was used for downstream repertoire analysis, and clonotypes were matched between fractions using CDR3 nucleotide sequence together with V segment. Antigen specificity was annotated against VDJdb with VDJmatch, allowing one amino acid substitution in CDR3.

This TCR derives from a woman aged 18-35 years in good health. The chain was built from TRBV20-1 and TRBJ2-3; possibly the D gene is TRBD2, per 5 matching bases. The sequenced material came from CD4+ T cells sorted from blood. In nucleotides, the sequence is TGCAGTGCTAGTCCCGAGCGGAGACTCACAGATACGCAGTATTTT. This is translated as CSASPERRLTDTQYF.